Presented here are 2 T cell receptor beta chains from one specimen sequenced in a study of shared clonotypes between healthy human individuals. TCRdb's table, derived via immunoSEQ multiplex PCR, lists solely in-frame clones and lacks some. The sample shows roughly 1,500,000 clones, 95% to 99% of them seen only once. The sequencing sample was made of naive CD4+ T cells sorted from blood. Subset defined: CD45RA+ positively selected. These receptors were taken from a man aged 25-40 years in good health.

Here the CDR3 DNA reads TGTGCCACCAGCAGCCTCCCAGCGGCTATAGACCCAGATACGCAGTATTTT. It is translated as CATSSLPAAIDPDTQYF. The V and J genes are TRBV15 and TRBJ2-3; perhaps TRBD2 as D (5 bases). The germline V gene encodes CDR1 LNHNV and CDR2 YYDKDF (reference sequence). V shed 3 bases and J shed 4 bases, with 20 bases lying between them. This CDR3 comprises 17 residues.

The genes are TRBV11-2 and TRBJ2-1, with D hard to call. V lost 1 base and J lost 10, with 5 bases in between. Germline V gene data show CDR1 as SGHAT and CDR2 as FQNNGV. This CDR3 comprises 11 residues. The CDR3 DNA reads TGTGCCAGCAGCTTAGGGATGGAGCAGTTCTTC. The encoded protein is CASSLGMEQFF.